These T cell receptor beta chains were read from a single sample in a study of CD8+CD57+ T cells in acquired aplastic anemia. From the reads, TCRdb called clonotypes with MiXCR, one entry per CDR3 protein. The sample has about 180,000 distinct CDR3 sequences, 63% seen once. Sequenced material: sorted CD4+, CD8+, or CD8+CD57+ T cells (not recorded which) from PBMCs. Receptors were obtained from a human donor with aplastic anemia. Both conserved end residues are part of each CDR3. Fields, in order: D gene, J gene, clone size, V gene, CDR3 protein, CDR3 DNA. The D gene is left open where the match is weak. Clone size is stated in some rows and not others, as once, few, many or a class when expanded.

d_call: -
j_call: TRBJ1-2
clone_size: -
v_call: TRBV20-1
cdr3_aa: CSARDSEGVSGYTF
cdr3_nt: TGCAGTGCTAGAGACTCTGAAGGGGTCTCTGGCTACACCTTC

d_call: -
j_call: TRBJ1-1
clone_size: -
v_call: TRBV10-3
cdr3_aa: CAIGETTGKTEAFF
cdr3_nt: TGTGCCATCGGGGAAACGACAGGAAAGACTGAAGCTTTCTTC

d_call: -
j_call: TRBJ2-7
clone_size: -
v_call: TRBV19
cdr3_aa: CATRVRYEQYF
cdr3_nt: TGTGCCACCAGGGTTAGGTACGAGCAGTACTTC

d_call: -
j_call: TRBJ2-7
clone_size: -
v_call: TRBV20-1
cdr3_aa: CSALETQAEQYF
cdr3_nt: TGCAGTGCTCTAGAGACCCAGGCCGAGCAGTACTTC

d_call: -
j_call: TRBJ1-1
clone_size: -
v_call: TRBV7-9
cdr3_aa: CASSEGRIEAFF
cdr3_nt: TGTGCCAGCAGCGAAGGGAGAATTGAAGCTTTCTTT

d_call: -
j_call: TRBJ2-7
clone_size: -
v_call: TRBV19
cdr3_aa: CASSIDRPGGEQYF
cdr3_nt: TGTGCCAGTAGTATTGACCGGCCCGGCGGGGAGCAGTACTTC

d_call: TRBD1
j_call: TRBJ2-6
clone_size: -
v_call: TRBV24-1
cdr3_aa: CATSDTPGQGFTGANVLTF
cdr3_nt: TGTGCCACCAGTGATACTCCGGGACAGGGATTTACCGGGGCCAACGTCCTGACTTTC

d_call: TRBD1
j_call: TRBJ2-7
clone_size: -
v_call: TRBV18
cdr3_aa: CASNAGGEQYF
cdr3_nt: TGTGCCAGCAACGCAGGGGGTGAGCAGTACTTC

d_call: TRBD2
j_call: TRBJ2-7
clone_size: -
v_call: TRBV10-3
cdr3_aa: CAISDLYQRGYEQYF
cdr3_nt: TGTGCCATCAGTGATTTGTACCAGCGGGGCTACGAGCAGTACTTC

d_call: -
j_call: TRBJ2-7
clone_size: -
v_call: TRBV5-1
cdr3_aa: CASSLEGYYEQYF
cdr3_nt: TGCGCCAGCAGCTTGGAGGGGTACTACGAGCAGTACTTC

d_call: -
j_call: TRBJ1-2
clone_size: -
v_call: TRBV29-1
cdr3_aa: CSVLIGAAEGEALNGYTF
cdr3_nt: TGCAGCGTTCTGATAGGGGCCGCGGAGGGCGAAGCTTTGAATGGCTACACCTTC

d_call: TRBD1
j_call: TRBJ2-7
clone_size: few
v_call: TRBV7-9
cdr3_aa: CASSLATGVRYEQYF
cdr3_nt: TGTGCCAGCAGCTTAGCGACAGGGGTTCGCTACGAGCAGTACTTC

d_call: -
j_call: TRBJ2-5
clone_size: -
v_call: TRBV7-9
cdr3_aa: CASSLWGETQYF
cdr3_nt: TGTGCAAGCAGCCTTTGGGGAGAGACCCAGTACTTC

d_call: -
j_call: TRBJ1-1
clone_size: many
v_call: TRBV15
cdr3_aa: CAASRGGTEAFF
cdr3_nt: TGTGCCGCCAGCAGAGGGGGGACTGAAGCTTTCTTT

d_call: -
j_call: TRBJ1-5
clone_size: once
v_call: TRBV5-5
cdr3_aa: CASSFMLGQPQHF
cdr3_nt: TGTGCCAGCAGCTTCATGTTAGGACAGCCCCAGCATTTT

d_call: TRBD1
j_call: TRBJ2-2
clone_size: -
v_call: TRBV5-1
cdr3_aa: CASNPDRENTGELFF
cdr3_nt: TGCGCCAGCAACCCGGACAGGGAGAACACCGGGGAGCTGTTTTTT

d_call: TRBD2
j_call: TRBJ2-7
clone_size: -
v_call: TRBV5-8
cdr3_aa: CASSRTSNEQYF
cdr3_nt: TGTGCTAGCAGCCGGACTAGTAACGAGCAGTACTTC

d_call: -
j_call: TRBJ2-6
clone_size: -
v_call: TRBV7-2
cdr3_aa: CASSFWGTGANVLTF
cdr3_nt: TGTGCCAGCAGCTTCTGGGGAACCGGGGCCAACGTCCTGACTTTC

d_call: -
j_call: TRBJ2-1
clone_size: -
v_call: TRBV7-4
cdr3_aa: CASSQSQGPYNEQFF
cdr3_nt: TGTGCCAGCAGCCAATCGCAGGGTCCCTACAATGAGCAGTTCTTC

d_call: TRBD2
j_call: TRBJ2-5
clone_size: many
v_call: TRBV5-1
cdr3_aa: CASSLWTSGGGETQYF
cdr3_nt: TGCGCCAGCAGCTTGTGGACTAGCGGGGGTGGAGAGACCCAGTACTTC

d_call: TRBD1
j_call: TRBJ1-2
clone_size: once
v_call: TRBV7-9
cdr3_aa: CASSLMEGAGYGYTF
cdr3_nt: TGTGCCAGCAGCTTAATGGAGGGGGCAGGATATGGCTACACCTTC

d_call: -
j_call: TRBJ1-2
clone_size: -
v_call: TRBV5-1
cdr3_aa: CASRSTYRADYGYTF
cdr3_nt: TGCGCCAGCCGGTCTACCTACAGGGCGGACTATGGCTACACCTTC

d_call: -
j_call: TRBJ1-2
clone_size: many
v_call: TRBV5-4
cdr3_aa: CASPSGGAVLGYTF
cdr3_nt: TGTGCCAGCCCCTCGGGTGGGGCTGTGTTAGGCTACACCTTC

d_call: TRBD2
j_call: TRBJ2-7
clone_size: -
v_call: TRBV24-1
cdr3_aa: CATSELAGGDGEQYF
cdr3_nt: TGTGCCACCAGTGAGCTAGCGGGAGGGGATGGCGAGCAGTACTTC

d_call: -
j_call: TRBJ2-7
clone_size: many
v_call: TRBV4-1
cdr3_aa: CASSQVMVSYEQYF
cdr3_nt: TGCGCCAGCAGCCAAGTAATGGTTTCCTACGAGCAGTACTTC

d_call: TRBD2
j_call: TRBJ2-7
clone_size: many
v_call: TRBV10-2
cdr3_aa: CASSEGLAYEQYF
cdr3_nt: TGCGCCAGCAGTGAGGGACTAGCATACGAGCAGTACTTC

d_call: -
j_call: TRBJ1-1
clone_size: -
v_call: TRBV5-1
cdr3_aa: CASSSPHENTEAFF
cdr3_nt: TGCGCCAGCAGCTCCCCACACGAGAACACTGAAGCTTTCTTT